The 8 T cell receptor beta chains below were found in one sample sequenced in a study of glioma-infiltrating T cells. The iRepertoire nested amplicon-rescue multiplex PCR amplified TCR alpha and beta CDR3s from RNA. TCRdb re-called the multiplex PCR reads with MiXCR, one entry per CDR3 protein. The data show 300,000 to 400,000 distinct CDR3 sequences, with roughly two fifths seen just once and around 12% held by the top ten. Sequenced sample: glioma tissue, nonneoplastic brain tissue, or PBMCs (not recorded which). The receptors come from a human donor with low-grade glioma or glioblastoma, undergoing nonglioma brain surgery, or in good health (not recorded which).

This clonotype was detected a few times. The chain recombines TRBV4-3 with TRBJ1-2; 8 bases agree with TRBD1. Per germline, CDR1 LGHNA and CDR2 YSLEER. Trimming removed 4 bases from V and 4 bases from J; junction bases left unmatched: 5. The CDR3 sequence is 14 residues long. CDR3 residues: CASSPGTGGYGYTF. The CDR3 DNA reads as TGCGCCAGCAGCCCGGGGACAGGCGGCTATGGCTACACCTTC.

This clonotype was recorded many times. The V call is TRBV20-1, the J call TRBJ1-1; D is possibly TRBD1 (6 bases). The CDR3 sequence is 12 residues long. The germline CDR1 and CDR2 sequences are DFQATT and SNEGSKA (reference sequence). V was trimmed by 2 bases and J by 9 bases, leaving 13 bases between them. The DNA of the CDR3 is TGCAGTGCTAGAAACAGGGTTCTGCAAGCTTTCTTT. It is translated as CSARNRVLQAFF.

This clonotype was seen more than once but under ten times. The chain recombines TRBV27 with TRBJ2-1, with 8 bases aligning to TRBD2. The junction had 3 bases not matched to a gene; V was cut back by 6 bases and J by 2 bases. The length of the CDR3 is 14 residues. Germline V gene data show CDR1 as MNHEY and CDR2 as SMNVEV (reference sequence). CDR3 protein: CASSQAGAYNEQFF. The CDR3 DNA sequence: TGTGCCAGCAGCCAAGCGGGAGCCTACAATGAGCAGTTCTTC.

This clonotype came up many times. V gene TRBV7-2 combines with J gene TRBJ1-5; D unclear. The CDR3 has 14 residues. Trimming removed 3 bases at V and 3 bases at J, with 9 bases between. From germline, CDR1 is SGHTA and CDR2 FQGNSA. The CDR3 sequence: CASSFSGYNQPQHF. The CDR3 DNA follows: TGTGCCAGCAGCTTTTCAGGATACAATCAGCCCCAGCATTTT.

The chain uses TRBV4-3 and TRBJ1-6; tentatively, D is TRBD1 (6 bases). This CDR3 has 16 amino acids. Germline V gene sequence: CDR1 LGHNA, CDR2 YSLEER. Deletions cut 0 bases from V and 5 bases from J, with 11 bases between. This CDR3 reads CASSQDKAGDNSPLHF. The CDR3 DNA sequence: TGCGCCAGCAGCCAAGATAAAGCAGGGGATAATTCACCCCTCCACTTT.

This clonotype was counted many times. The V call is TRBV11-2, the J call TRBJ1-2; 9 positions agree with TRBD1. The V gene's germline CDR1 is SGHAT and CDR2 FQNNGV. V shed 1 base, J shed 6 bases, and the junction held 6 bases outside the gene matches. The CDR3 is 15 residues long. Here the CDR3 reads CASSLGLTGGDGYTF. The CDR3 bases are TGTGCCAGCAGCTTAGGTCTGACAGGGGGAGATGGCTACACCTTC.

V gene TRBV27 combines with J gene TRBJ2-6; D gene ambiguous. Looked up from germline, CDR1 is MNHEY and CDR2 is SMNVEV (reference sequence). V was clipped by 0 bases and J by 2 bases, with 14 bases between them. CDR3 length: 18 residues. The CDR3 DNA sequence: TGTGCCAGCAGTTTATCTGCAGTGGGGTACCCTGGGGCCAACGTCCTGACTTTC. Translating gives CASSLSAVGYPGANVLTF.

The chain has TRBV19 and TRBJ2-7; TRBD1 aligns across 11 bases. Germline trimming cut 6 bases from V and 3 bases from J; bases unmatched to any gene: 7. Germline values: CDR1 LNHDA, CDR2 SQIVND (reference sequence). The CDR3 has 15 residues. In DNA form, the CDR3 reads TGTGCCAGTAGCAACCCGGGACAGGGGGTCTACGAGCAGTACTTC. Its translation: CASSNPGQGVYEQYF.